This TCR beta chain emerged from a study of shared clonotypes between healthy human individuals (dated by TCRdb to the early 2020s). Background for the entire study: Three men and a couple of women, aged 18 to 49 years, made up the cohort. For each donor, three plates each were used for CD4 naive and CD4 memory, two plates were used for CD8 naive, and one plate was used for CD8 memory. Libraries were prepared and TCR repertoires were sequenced by different laboratories using diverse techniques, in order to increase sequencing depth and limit assay-specific biases. Between about 0.9 and 10 billion PBMCs per donor were obtained by leukapheresis. To estimate repertoire size and how much clonotype sharing occurs between individuals, the study deeply sequenced the blood TCR repertoires of five healthy adults.

Healthy HIV-negative adults with no recently reported acute infections or vaccinations were included as donors. Every donor was a Caucasian adult living in Nashville, Tennessee, USA. CD4+ T cells were enriched by magnetic negative selection, after which naive cells were positively selected on CD45RA and the negative fraction was taken as the memory subset. After blood collection by leukapheresis, PBMCs were isolated using Ficoll-Histopaque density gradient centrifugation and then cryopreserved in the vapor phase of liquid nitrogen. Analytical flow cytometry was used to check the purity and quantity of each magnetically sorted T cell population. From each sorted fraction, genomic DNA was isolated and quantified by UV absorbance on a Nanodrop 2000c. Using the deep immunoSEQ assay, multiplex PCR amplified TCR CDR3 regions from genomic DNA. Extracted genomic DNA from each cell subset was distributed evenly across all wells of several immunoSEQ 96-well plates, and each plate was treated as a replicate. For sorted subsets, each replicate PCR was loaded with about 200 ng genomic DNA, equivalent to about 33,000 T cell genomes. Purified libraries were quantified with a Qubit 3.0 fluorometer, sized on a Bioanalyzer 2100, and re-quantified with the KAPA Library Quantification kit. Every immunoSEQ 96-well plate was sequenced on a dedicated single-read 150-cycle Illumina NextSeq 550 flow cell. Regarding the original processing steps: Because only junctional sequences without quality scores were contained in the immunoSEQ output, filtering matching that applied to full-length reads could not be performed. Sequences were annotated with PyIR, a Python wrapper for IgBLAST v1.9, and V/J genes and CDR3 were assigned using IMGT germline references. Reads with weak V/J assignments (E-value above 1e-6), missing CDR3, stop codons, out-of-frame junctions, or ambiguous translated residues were removed. V3J clonotypes were defined as sequences sharing the same inferred V gene, J gene, and CDR3 amino acid sequence. Percentage overlap between repertoires was calculated by dividing the number of shared unique clonotypes by the size of the smaller repertoire. Repertoire richness was assessed with RTK rarefaction, the Chao1 estimator, and Recon v2.1 estimates of unobserved clonotypes. Generation probabilities were computed with OLGA for all TCRbeta clonotypes obtained by the gDNA method from four donors. Drawn from immuneACCESS, this table holds only the in-frame rearrangements with V and J called that TCRdb kept. Clones are partly lost; checked studies trace under half to an unresolved V gene and leave the rest unexplained. Clone size and V and J calls were adopted from that table, with D and trimming inferred from the DNA. This sample has over 2 million clones in its table, and 80% to 95% of those were observed once. The top ten clonotypes cover 0.37% of the sample.

The paper's findings and limits, for the study overall: The small number of donors limited the genetic and exposure-history diversity represented. Compared with non-shared clonotypes, the clonotypes found in all four sorted-subset donors had higher generation probabilities. Naive subsets generally had larger estimated clonotype richness than memory subsets. Pairwise subsampling indicated that sequencing depth was expected to affect the degree of clonotype sharing among donors. Incomplete sequencing was indicated by rarefaction of sorted-subset datasets, despite the large sequencing depth. Sampling was restricted to blood, and TCR repertoires in tissues likely differ from the TCR repertoires found in blood. Sharing across a handful of donors was observed for around 5% of naive CD4, 3.5% of naive CD8, 2% to 2.5% of memory CD4, and about 0.4% of memory CD8 clonotypes.

This clone appeared a single time. Its specific antigen is unknown. Within one base of it there is no much larger clone, and no base qualities were kept. The CDR3 covers 14 residues, taking in both the cysteine and the phenylalanine. Solely the CDR3 DNA is kept, with 42 bases framed from the first base. The germline V gene (reference sequence) gives CDR1 as SEHNR and CDR2 as FQNEAQ. V loses 5 bases, J loses 7 bases, and the germline ends lie 15 bases apart. The receptor was isolated from a man younger than 35 in good health. Some clones in this sample may be carry-over from other donors' samples. Recombination connected TRBV7-9 to TRBJ2-1; no D gene call is confident. Sequencing input: naive CD4+ T cells from PBMCs. The cell subset or site label, as the study defines it: CD45RA+ positively selected. The encoded CDR3 is CASSDPGFGNEQFF. The base sequence is TGTGCCAGCAGCGACCCGGGTTTTGGGAATGAGCAGTTCTTC. The CDR3, completed at both ends by the reference TRBV7-9 and TRBJ2-1 genes, gives the full variable domain DTGVSQNPRHKITKRGQNVTFRCDPISEHNRLYWYRQTLGQGPEFLTYFQNEAQLEKSRLLSDRFSAERPKGSFSTLEIQRTEQGDSAMYLCASSDPGFGNEQFFGPGTRLTVL.